Presented here are 26 T cell receptor beta chains from one specimen sequenced in a study of beta chain features in type 1 diabetes. Isolated RNA was reverse transcribed in full, so expressed TCRB transcripts were sequenced. Sequenced by immunoSEQ multiplex PCR; TCRdb stores in-frame clones only, minus some. The sample includes 300,000 to 450,000 clones, roughly 12% of them seen just once. What these receptors recognize is not known. Study results and caveats: Shorter TCRB CDR3s, moderately but significantly so, were found in Type 1 diabetes patients in all four CD4+ subsets.

The specimen was naive CD4+ T cells from blood. These receptors were obtained from a woman under 30 with type 1 diabetes.

In this sample, this clone turned up a few times. The chain links TRBV28 to TRBJ1-2; 9 positions match TRBD1. V dropped 5 bases and J dropped 3; count of bases not matched to a gene: 7. In germline, CDR1 is MDHEN, CDR2 SYDVKM. CDR3 size: 15 residues. The CDR3 is CASSRLGQGDYGYTF. CDR3 DNA sequence: TGTGCCAGCAGTCGGCTGGGACAGGGAGACTATGGCTACACCTTC.

The DNA for the CDR3 is TGTGCCAGCAGCTTGTGGTACAGGGGCAATGAGCAGTTCTTC. Its translation: CASSLWYRGNEQFF. V gene TRBV5-5 combines with J gene TRBJ2-1; TRBD1 matches at 7 bases. In germline, CDR1 is SGHKS, CDR2 YYEKEE (reference sequence). The CDR3 has 14 amino acids. V was clipped by 1 base and J by 6 bases; unmatched bases: 4. Combining the CDR3 with reference TRBV5-5 and TRBJ2-1 gives the whole variable domain DAGVTQSPTHLIKTRGQQVTLRCSPISGHKSVSWYQQVLGQGPQFIFQYYEKEERGRGNFPDRFSARQFPNYSSELNVNALLLGDSALYLCASSLWYRGNEQFFGPGTRLTVL.

This clone was seen only a few times. DNA for the CDR3: TGTGCCAGCAGTTACTTACGGAGGAATGAGCAGTTCTTC. Its translation: CASSYLRRNEQFF. The rearrangement links TRBV6-5 to TRBJ2-1; D perhaps matches TRBD2 (5 bases). The CDR3 totals 13 residues. Trimming cost V 1 base and J 7 bases, with 8 bases left between them. Germline CDR1 MNHEY, CDR2 SVGAGI.

This clone has a handful of counts. The rearrangement uses TRBV9 and TRBJ2-2; a weak D match, TRBD1 (6 bases). V gave up 5 bases and J gave up 10 bases, with 15 bases separating them. The CDR3 length is 13 residues. Germline CDR1 reads SGDLS; CDR2 reads YYNGEE. In DNA, the CDR3 is TGTGCCAGCAGTCCTGGACAGTCTATGGAGCTGTTTTTT. It encodes CASSPGQSMELFF.

The table lists this clone with a few counts. This chain uses TRBV9 with TRBJ2-1; 8 positions match TRBD1. CDR3 size: 15 residues. Germline CDR1 reads SGDLS; CDR2 reads YYNGEE. Trimming took 4 bases from V and 9 from J; bases not matched to a gene: 12. The CDR3 DNA is TGTGCCAGCAGCTCCGGGACAGGACGTACCGTTGAGCAGTTCTTC. Amino acids: CASSSGTGRTVEQFF.

This clone was recorded a few times. V usage is TRBV6-6 and J usage is TRBJ2-7, with 8 nucleotides matching TRBD1. Germline assignment: CDR1 MNHNY and CDR2 SVGAGI (reference sequence). V lost 4 bases and J lost 7; bases outside the gene matches: 6. This CDR3 is built from 13 residues. CDR3: CASSSTGVREQYF. CDR3 in DNA: TGTGCCAGCAGTTCGACAGGGGTTAGAGAGCAGTACTTC.

The chain uses TRBV19 and TRBJ1-5, with D possibly TRBD1 on 5 matching bases. With 5 bases removed from V and 3 bases from J, the gap between germline ends came to 8 bases. Germline assignment: CDR1 LNHDA and CDR2 SQIVND (reference sequence). The CDR3 length is 13 residues. CDR3 coding DNA: TGTGCCAGTAGTCCAGGGATCAATCAGCCCCAGCATTTT. Translated, it gives CASSPGINQPQHF.

This clone was detected a few times. V usage is TRBV30 and J usage is TRBJ2-7; 7 nucleotides align to TRBD1. Trimming took 3 bases from V and 6 from J; bases not matched to a gene: 5. The CDR3 covers 12 residues. Germline lookup yields CDR1 GTSNPN and CDR2 SVGIG (reference sequence). Written as DNA, the CDR3 is TGTGCCTGGAGACGACAGGGAAGCGAGCAGTACTTC. This sequence encodes CAWRRQGSEQYF.

The chain couples TRBV11-2 to TRBJ1-1, with D perhaps matching TRBD1 (6 bases). Per germline, CDR1 SGHAT and CDR2 FQNNGV. Trimming shortened V by 4 bases and J by 4 bases, and 13 bases separated the two germline ends. This CDR3 is built from 14 residues. CDR3 sequence: CASSSQRGGTEAFF. For the CDR3, the DNA is TGTGCCAGCAGCTCCCAGAGGGGGGGCACTGAAGCTTTCTTT.

V usage is TRBV28 and J usage is TRBJ2-1, with 9 bases aligning to TRBD1. This CDR3 has 14 amino acids. The germline gives CDR1 MDHEN, CDR2 SYDVKM. Trimming cost V 6 bases and J 6 bases; bases outside gene matches: 6. In nucleotides, the CDR3 is TGTGCCAGCAGAGGACAGGGGAGGACCAATGAGCAGTTCTTC. Translation gives CASRGQGRTNEQFF.

The chain links TRBV25-1 to TRBJ1-1; D ambiguous. V lost 4 bases and J lost 0, with 6 bases in between. The CDR3 extends over 13 amino acids. Germline loops: CDR1 MGHDK, CDR2 SYGVNS. DNA for the CDR3: TGTGCCAGCAGTGGACGGGTGAACACTGAAGCTTTCTTT. Its protein product is CASSGRVNTEAFF.

The V gene is TRBV12-5, the J gene TRBJ1-1; TRBD1 might be the D (5 bases). Germline V gene lookup returns CDR1 LGHNT and CDR2 FRNRAP. V was trimmed by 9 bases and J by 5 bases, leaving 7 bases between them. The CDR3 contains 10 residues. The CDR3 DNA is TGTGCTAGCGCAGGGACTGAAGCTTTCTTT. Its protein product is CASAGTEAFF.

This rearrangement joins TRBV28 to TRBJ2-2; D might be TRBD2 (5 bases). V shed 6 bases and J shed 5 bases, with 19 bases lying between them. Germline lookup yields CDR1 MDHEN and CDR2 SYDVKM. CDR3 size: 16 residues. The CDR3 loop reads CASSERWGRRTGELFF. DNA for the CDR3: TGTGCCAGCAGCGAGAGGTGGGGAAGGAGGACCGGGGAGCTGTTTTTT.

The V gene is TRBV5-1, the J gene TRBJ2-4; 9 bases are a match to TRBD1. The CDR3 consists of 15 residues. The V and J ends lost 5 bases and 7 bases, in that order; junction bases with no gene match: 10. Germline-derived CDR1 and CDR2 are SGHRS and YFSETQ. The CDR3 sequence: CASSFTPDRGNIQYF. The CDR3 nucleotides read TGCGCCAGCAGTTTTACCCCAGACAGGGGGAACATTCAGTACTTC.

This sequence joins TRBV15 and TRBJ1-6, with D hard to call. CDR1 and CDR2 (germline): LNHNV, YYDKDF (reference sequence). V was pared by 1 base and J by 6 bases, with 13 bases between. This CDR3 has 16 amino acids. CDR3: CATSRGGFRTNSPLHF. In DNA, the CDR3 is TGTGCCACCAGCAGAGGAGGGTTCCGAACTAATTCACCCCTCCACTTT.

This clone was counted a few times. The genes are TRBV19 and TRBJ1-2; D is undetermined. V was trimmed by 7 bases and J by 0 bases, leaving 12 bases between them. The CDR3 is 14 residues long. CDR1 and CDR2 from the germline V gene are LNHDA and SQIVND (reference sequence). In DNA, the CDR3 is TGTGCCAGTAAACCAGTACAACCTAACTATGGCTACACCTTC. The encoded protein is CASKPVQPNYGYTF.

This clone occurred a few times. V and J are TRBV28 and TRBJ2-7; weak D call: TRBD1 (5 bases). CDR3 length: 11 amino acids. The V gene lost 6 bases and the J gene lost 7 bases, with 10 bases spanning the gap. Germline V gene data show CDR1 as MDHEN and CDR2 as SYDVKM. Here the CDR3 reads CASSRVGEQYF. CDR3 bases: TGTGCCAGCAGCAGGGTTGGAGAGCAGTACTTC.

This clone was seen a handful of times. The rearrangement uses TRBV30 and TRBJ2-1; the match to TRBD2 covers 9 bases. The CDR3 length is 15 residues. V was clipped by 5 bases and J by 2 bases; unmatched bases: 7. Germline V lookup: CDR1 GTSNPN, CDR2 SVGIG (reference sequence). The CDR3 is CAWDSAGGPYNEQFF. DNA of the CDR3: TGTGCCTGGGATTCAGCGGGAGGCCCCTACAATGAGCAGTTCTTC.

This sequence joins TRBV6-5 and TRBJ1-5, with 8 bases that match TRBD1. This CDR3 is built from 16 residues. V gave up 4 bases and J gave up 3 bases; unmatched junction bases: 8. In germline, CDR1 is MNHEY, CDR2 SVGAGI. CDR3 in amino acids: CASSSGQGPSNQPQHF. The CDR3 DNA reads as TGTGCCAGCAGTTCCGGACAGGGACCATCCAATCAGCCCCAGCATTTT.

This clone was counted between two and nine times. The gene calls are TRBV5-1 and TRBJ2-1; 7 nucleotides agree with TRBD2. The trim removed 1 base at V and 5 bases at J, leaving 6 bases unmatched. The CDR3 totals 15 residues. Germline V lookup: CDR1 SGHRS, CDR2 YFSETQ. CDR3 bases: TGCGCCAGCAGCTTGTTGGCTAGCGGCAACAATGAGCAGTTCTTC. As protein: CASSLLASGNNEQFF.

This clone showed up just a few times. CDR3: CSAVQNLNTEAFF. DNA for the CDR3: TGCAGCGCCGTACAGAACCTGAACACTGAAGCTTTCTTT. This chain joins TRBV29-1 and TRBJ1-1; no firm D call. The CDR3 covers 13 residues. Trimming took 7 bases from V and 0 from J, leaving 12 bases between them. Germline V lookup: CDR1 SQVTM, CDR2 ANQGSEA. Together with reference TRBV29-1 and TRBJ1-1, the CDR3 gives the full variable domain: SAVISQKPSRDICQRGTSLTIQCQVDSQVTMMFWYRQQPGQSLTLIATANQGSEATYESGFVIDKFPISRPNLTFSTLTVSNMSPEDSSIYLCSAVQNLNTEAFFGQGTRLTVV.

This clone was detected a few times. This chain joins TRBV11-1 and TRBJ2-1; possibly TRBD2 for D (6 bases). The CDR3 is 15 residues long. CDR1 is SGHAT, CDR2 FQDESV, per germline (reference sequence). V dropped 4 bases and J dropped 3 bases, with 13 bases sitting between them. CDR3 protein: CASSSEGLFYNEQFF. CDR3 DNA: TGTGCCAGCAGCTCGGAGGGCCTTTTCTACAATGAGCAGTTCTTC.

This clone was seen only a few times. The genes are TRBV4-3 and TRBJ2-3; no reliable D call. Looked up from germline, CDR1 is LGHNA and CDR2 is YSLEER. Deletions cut 1 base from V and 5 bases from J, with 10 bases between. This CDR3 is 14 amino acids long. The chain's CDR3 is CASSQAAARDTQYF. CDR3 coding DNA: TGCGCCAGCAGCCAAGCCGCGGCCAGAGATACGCAGTATTTT.

CDR3 protein: CASSFPTYGYTF. CDR3 in DNA: TGTGCCAGCAGCTTCCCTACGTATGGCTACACCTTC. The chain recombines TRBV7-2 with TRBJ1-2; D is unclear. Germline V gene lookup returns CDR1 SGHTA and CDR2 FQGNSA. This CDR3 contains 12 residues. The V end lost 3 bases, the J end lost 5 bases, and 7 bases lay between the germline ends.

The table lists this clone with a few counts. V gene TRBV4-3 combines with J gene TRBJ2-5; 7 nucleotides agree with TRBD2. The trim removed 3 bases at V and 5 bases at J, leaving 9 bases unmatched. The CDR3 loop spans 15 amino acids. Germline V CDR1 and CDR2: LGHNA, YSLEER. CDR3 in amino acids: CASSQALGGSETQYF. The CDR3 nucleotides are TGCGCCAGCAGCCAGGCCCTGGGAGGGTCGGAGACCCAGTACTTC.

This clone has a handful of counts. The chain couples TRBV7-2 to TRBJ2-4, with D possibly TRBD2 on 5 matching bases. The germline gives CDR1 SGHTA, CDR2 FQGNSA. The CDR3 length is 14 residues. Trimming took 4 bases from V and 6 from J, leaving 13 bases between them. The CDR3 reads CASSSPLGGNIQYF. The CDR3 region has the DNA TGTGCCAGCAGCTCCCCCCTAGGAGGAAACATTCAGTACTTC.